This TCR beta chain derives from a study of blood T cell repertoires in COVID-19. Study-wide background: The cDNA or gDNA used as material had been derived from T cells, B-cell-depleted T cells, or PBMCs.

The CDR3 is made up of 15 amino acids. In germline, CDR1 is SEHNR, CDR2 FQNEAQ (reference sequence). Trimming cost V 5 bases and J 0 bases, with 14 bases left between them. Source study methods: Amplification with reference gene primers provided the estimates of nucleated cell counts. TCRdb keeps only in-frame clones here, not all; method: immunoSEQ multiplex PCR. That table is the source of V, J and clone size, and D and trimming were worked out from the DNA. The top ten hold 4.4% of the sample, which has 210,000 or so clones, 86% seen once. The sequencing sample was made of peripheral blood. The clonotype was recovered from a man aged 45-65 years with acute or convalescent COVID-19. This rearrangement joins TRBV7-9 to TRBJ2-7; a possible D gene is TRBD1 (6 bases). DNA of the CDR3: TGTGCCAGCAGCCAGGACAGCATCCTCTCCTACGAGCAGTACTTC. Amino acid sequence: CASSQDSILSYEQYF.